This T cell receptor (beta chain) comes out of a study of prognosis after radiotherapy for stage I lung cancer. This clonotype was recorded only once. Deletions cut 5 bases from V and 3 bases from J, with 16 bases between. The CDR3 loop spans 15 amino acids. Germline assignment: CDR1 MDHEN and CDR2 SYDVKM. Multiplex PCR in two rounds served to amplify TCR beta CDR3 from genomic DNA. Primers (each specific to one TRBV or TRBJ gene) were used in first-round PCR. TCRdb independently ran MiXCR on the multiplex PCR reads; one entry per CDR3 protein. Of under 13,000 distinct CDR3 sequences detected, 45% to 65% appear once; the ten largest clones hold about 7%.

Specimen: PBMCs, collected before or after stereotactic body radiation therapy (not recorded which). V and J are TRBV28 and TRBJ1-2; D is unclear. The receptor was isolated from a donor aged 50 or older with non-small cell lung cancer. CDR3 loop: CASSPMMYRDYGYTF. CDR3 nucleotides: TGTGCCAGCAGTCCGATGATGTATAGAGACTATGGCTACACCTTC.